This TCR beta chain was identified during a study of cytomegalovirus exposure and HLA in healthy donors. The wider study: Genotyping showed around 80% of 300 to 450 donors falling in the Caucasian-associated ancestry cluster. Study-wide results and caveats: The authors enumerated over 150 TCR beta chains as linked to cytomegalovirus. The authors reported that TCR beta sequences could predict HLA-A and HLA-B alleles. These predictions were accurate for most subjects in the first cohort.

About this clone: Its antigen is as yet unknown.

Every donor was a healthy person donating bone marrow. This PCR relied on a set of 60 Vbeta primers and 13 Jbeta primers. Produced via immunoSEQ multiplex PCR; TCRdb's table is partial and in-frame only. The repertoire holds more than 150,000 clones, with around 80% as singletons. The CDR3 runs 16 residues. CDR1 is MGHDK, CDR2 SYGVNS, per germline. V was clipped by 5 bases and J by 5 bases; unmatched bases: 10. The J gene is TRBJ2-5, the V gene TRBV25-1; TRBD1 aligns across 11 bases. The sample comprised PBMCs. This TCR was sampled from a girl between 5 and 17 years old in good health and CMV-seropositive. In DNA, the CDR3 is TGTGCCAGCAGTCTCGGGACAGGGGGTTATGGGGAGACCCAGTACTTC. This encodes CASSLGTGGYGETQYF.